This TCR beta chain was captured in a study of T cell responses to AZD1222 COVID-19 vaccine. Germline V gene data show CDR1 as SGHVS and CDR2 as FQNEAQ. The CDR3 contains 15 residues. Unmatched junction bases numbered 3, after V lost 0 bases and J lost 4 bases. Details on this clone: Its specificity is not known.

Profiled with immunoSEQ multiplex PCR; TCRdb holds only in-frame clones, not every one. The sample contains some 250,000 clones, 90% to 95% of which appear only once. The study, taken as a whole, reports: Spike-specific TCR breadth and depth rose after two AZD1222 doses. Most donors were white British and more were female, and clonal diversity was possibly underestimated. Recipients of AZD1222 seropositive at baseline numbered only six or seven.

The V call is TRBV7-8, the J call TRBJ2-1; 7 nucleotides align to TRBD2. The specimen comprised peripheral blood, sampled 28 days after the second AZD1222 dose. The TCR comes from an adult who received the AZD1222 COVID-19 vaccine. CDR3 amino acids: CASSLAEGGYNEQFF. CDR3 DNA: TGTGCCAGCAGCTTAGCGGAGGGAGGGTACAATGAGCAGTTCTTC.